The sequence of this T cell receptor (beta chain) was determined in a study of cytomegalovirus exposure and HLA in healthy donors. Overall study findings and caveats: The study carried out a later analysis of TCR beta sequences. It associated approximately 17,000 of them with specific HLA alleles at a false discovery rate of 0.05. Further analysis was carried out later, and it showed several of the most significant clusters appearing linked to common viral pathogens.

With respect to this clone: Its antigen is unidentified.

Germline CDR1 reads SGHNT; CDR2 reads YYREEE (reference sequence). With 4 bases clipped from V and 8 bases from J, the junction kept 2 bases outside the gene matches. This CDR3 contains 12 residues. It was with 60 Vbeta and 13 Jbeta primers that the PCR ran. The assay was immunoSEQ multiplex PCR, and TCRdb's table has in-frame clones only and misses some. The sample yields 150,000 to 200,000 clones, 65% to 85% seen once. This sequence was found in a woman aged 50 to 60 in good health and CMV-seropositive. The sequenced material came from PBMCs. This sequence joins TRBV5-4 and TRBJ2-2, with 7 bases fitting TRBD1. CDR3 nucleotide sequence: TGTGCCAGCAGCCTGGACAGGGGGGAGCTGTTTTTT. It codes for CASSLDRGELFF.